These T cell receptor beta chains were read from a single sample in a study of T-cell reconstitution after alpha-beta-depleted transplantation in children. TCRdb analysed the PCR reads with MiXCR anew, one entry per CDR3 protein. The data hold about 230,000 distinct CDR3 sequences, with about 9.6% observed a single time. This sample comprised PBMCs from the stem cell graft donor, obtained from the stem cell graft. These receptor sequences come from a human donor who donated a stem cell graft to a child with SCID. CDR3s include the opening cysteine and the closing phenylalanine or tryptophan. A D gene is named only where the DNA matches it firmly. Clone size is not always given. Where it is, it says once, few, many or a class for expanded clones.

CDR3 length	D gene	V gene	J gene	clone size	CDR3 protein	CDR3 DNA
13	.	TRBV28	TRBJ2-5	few	CASSFPGLETQYF	TGTGCCAGCAGTTTTCCGGGTTTGGAGACCCAGTACTTC
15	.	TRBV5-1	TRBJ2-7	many	CASSLAVTALNEQYF	TGCGCCAGCAGCTTGGCCGTAACAGCGCTCAACGAGCAGTACTTC
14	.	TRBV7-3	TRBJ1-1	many	CASSSTHMNTEAFF	TGTGCCAGCAGCTCGACACACATGAACACTGAAGCTTTCTTT
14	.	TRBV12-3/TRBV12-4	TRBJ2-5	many	CASTLGASQETQYF	TGTGCCAGCACCCTGGGAGCGAGTCAAGAGACCCAGTACTTC
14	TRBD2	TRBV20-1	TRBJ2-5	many	CSASSGLVQETQYF	TGCAGTGCTTCCTCAGGACTAGTCCAAGAGACCCAGTACTTC
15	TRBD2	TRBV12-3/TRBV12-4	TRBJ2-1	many	CASSFSRGGYNEQFF	TGTGCCAGCAGTTTTAGCCGGGGGGGATACAATGAGCAGTTCTTC
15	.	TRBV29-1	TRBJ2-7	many	CSVRGALTNPYEQYF	TGCAGCGTTCGGGGAGCACTTACTAATCCCTACGAGCAGTACTTC
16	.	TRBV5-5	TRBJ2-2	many	CASSFMGFPNTGELFF	TGTGCCAGCAGCTTCATGGGGTTTCCGAACACCGGGGAGCTGTTTTTT
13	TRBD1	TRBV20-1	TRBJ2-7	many	CSATRTGANEQYF	TGCAGTGCGACGAGGACAGGGGCCAACGAGCAGTACTTC
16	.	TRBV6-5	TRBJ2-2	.	CASSYSIPRDTGELFF	TGTGCCAGCAGTTACTCGATCCCTAGGGACACCGGGGAGCTGTTTTTT
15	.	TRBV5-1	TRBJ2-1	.	CASSLAGAPGNEQFF	TGCGCCAGCAGCTTGGCGGGGGCTCCTGGCAATGAGCAGTTCTTC
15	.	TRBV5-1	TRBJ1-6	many	CASSLTRQKNSPLHF	TGCGCCAGCAGCTTGACCAGACAGAAGAATTCACCCCTCCACTTT
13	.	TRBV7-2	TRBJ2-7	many	CASSLIGFYEQYF	TGTGCCAGCAGCTTAATCGGGTTCTACGAGCAGTACTTC